These 5 T cell receptor beta chains originate from one sample sequenced in a study of blood T cell repertoires in COVID-19. Using immunoSEQ multiplex PCR, the repertoire was profiled, and TCRdb retains in-frame clones only, with some absent. The sample holds some 510,000 clones, 88% seen once. The sample comprised PBMCs or T cells enriched from blood (not recorded which). These receptors were obtained from a woman between 35 and 50 years old who had recovered from COVID-19.

The J gene is TRBJ2-7, the V gene TRBV19; D uncertain. V was shortened by 0 bases and J by 3 bases, with 15 bases between the two germline ends. This CDR3 contains 16 residues. The V gene's germline CDR1 is LNHDA and CDR2 SQIVND (reference sequence). The CDR3 sequence is CASSIDGQVEDYEQYF. The CDR3 DNA follows: TGTGCCAGTAGTATAGATGGGCAGGTGGAAGACTACGAGCAGTACTTC.

The chain has TRBV10-3 and TRBJ1-5; 9 bases are shared with TRBD1. V was pared by 2 bases and J by 6 bases, with 11 bases of the junction left unmatched. The CDR3 covers 17 residues. Germline V gene lookup returns CDR1 ENHRY and CDR2 SYGVKD. The chain's CDR3 is CAISEGGQGTRGQPQHF. In DNA form, the CDR3 reads TGTGCCATCAGTGAGGGGGGACAGGGAACAAGAGGTCAGCCCCAGCATTTT.

V usage is TRBV18 and J usage is TRBJ1-5; 8 bases map to TRBD1. CDR1 and CDR2 from the germline V gene are KGHSH and LQKENI. Trimming cost V 2 bases and J 2 bases; bases outside gene matches: 14. The CDR3 is made up of 19 amino acids. In nucleotides, the CDR3 is TGTGCCAGCTCACCAAGGAGTGTTACAGGACAGGGAGGCAATCAGCCCCAGCATTTT. Protein: CASSPRSVTGQGGNQPQHF.

This rearrangement joins TRBV11-3 to TRBJ2-3, with a weak D call TRBD1 (7 bases). Trimming removed 5 bases from V and 5 bases from J, with 14 bases in between. CDR1 SGHNT and CDR2 YENEEA come from the germline V gene. This CDR3 is built from 14 residues. The CDR3 here is CASSLEGAGDTQYF. DNA for the CDR3: TGTGCCAGCAGCCTGGAGGGGGCGGGAGATACGCAGTATTTT.

This clone has a single count. The V gene is TRBV6-2 or TRBV6-3, the J gene TRBJ1-1; TRBD1 matches at 8 bases. V shed 6 bases and J 0 bases; nucleotides not matched to a gene: 9. Germline assignment: CDR1 MNHEY and CDR2 SVGEGT. The CDR3 runs to 16 residues. The CDR3 DNA sequence: TGTGCCAGCAGCCAACGACAGGGGCCTATGAACACTGAAGCTTTCTTT. Translation gives CASSQRQGPMNTEAFF.